A selection of T cell receptor beta chains follows, all from one sample in a study of T cell responses to AZD1222 COVID-19 vaccine. The data were produced by immunoSEQ multiplex PCR, yet TCRdb's version contains in-frame clones alone and is incomplete. Of more than 150,000 clones in the sample, 85% to 95% were seen once. Specimen: peripheral blood, collected on day 0 of AZD1222 vaccination. These receptors were taken from an adult in good health. Both conserved end residues are part of each CDR3. D genes are given only for firm matches. Size values are once, few and many counts, or a class for expanded clones, and some rows have none.

NA	TRBV6-4	TRBJ1-2	NA	CASSDTSTANYGYTF	TGTGCCAGCAGTGACACCAGTACGGCTAACTATGGCTACACCTTC
TRBD2	TRBV27	TRBJ2-7	NA	CASKITSGSSYEQYF	TGTGCCAGCAAAATAACTAGCGGGAGCTCCTACGAGCAGTACTTC
TRBD1	TRBV10-3	TRBJ2-7	NA	CAISESRDRGYEQYF	TGTGCCATCAGTGAGTCGCGGGACAGGGGTTACGAGCAGTACTTC
NA	TRBV5-1	TRBJ1-2	NA	CASSLDADRGFYGYTF	TGCGCCAGCAGCTTGGATGCCGACCGGGGGTTCTATGGCTACACCTTC
NA	TRBV30	TRBJ2-1	NA	CAWSALVIFAYNEQFF	TGTGCCTGGAGCGCCCTGGTCATTTTCGCCTACAATGAGCAGTTCTTC
NA	TRBV7-9	TRBJ1-1	NA	CASSGDTFIGGRAEAFF	TGTGCCAGCAGCGGAGACACCTTCATTGGGGGCAGGGCTGAAGCTTTCTTT
NA	TRBV2	TRBJ1-2	NA	CASSEETNYGYTF	TGTGCCAGCAGTGAGGAGACGAACTATGGCTACACCTTC
NA	TRBV18	TRBJ1-4	NA	CASSSTPGLNEKLFF	TGTGCCAGCTCATCAACACCGGGACTTAATGAAAAACTGTTTTTT
TRBD2	TRBV29-1	TRBJ2-7	few	CSVAPAGGSYEQYF	TGCAGCGTTGCCCCAGCGGGAGGGTCCTACGAGCAGTACTTC
NA	TRBV9	TRBJ1-3	NA	CASSVAGLNSGNTIYF	TGTGCCAGCAGCGTTGCGGGCCTCAACTCTGGAAACACCATATATTTT
TRBD2	TRBV5-4	TRBJ2-3	once	CASSPNIREGTDTQYF	TGTGCCAGCAGCCCGAATATACGGGAGGGCACAGATACGCAGTATTTT
TRBD1	TRBV6-5	TRBJ1-6	NA	CASSRDRAIVSPLHF	TGTGCCAGCAGCAGGGACAGGGCGATCGTCTCACCCCTCCACTTT
NA	TRBV28	TRBJ2-3	NA	CATRGADLSSDTQYF	TGTGCCACCAGGGGGGCCGACTTAAGTTCCGATACGCAGTATTTT
NA	TRBV7-2	TRBJ1-2	NA	CASSSSNRVSVYGYTF	TGTGCCAGCAGCTCCAGTAACAGGGTTAGCGTCTATGGCTACACCTTC
NA	TRBV4-3	TRBJ2-2	NA	CASSQESSNTGELFF	TGCGCCAGCAGCCAAGAGTCCTCGAACACCGGGGAGCTGTTTTTT
NA	TRBV6-5	TRBJ2-7	NA	CASSLRDTYEQYF	TGTGCCAGCAGTCTCCGGGACACCTACGAGCAGTACTTC
TRBD1	TRBV4-2	TRBJ1-2	NA	CASSQGQGEVGGYTF	TGTGCCAGCAGCCAAGGACAGGGAGAGGTGGGGGGCTACACCTTC
NA	TRBV6-2/TRBV6-3	TRBJ1-5	NA	CASSYSKMSRVGSYQPQHF	TGTGCCAGCAGTTACTCAAAGATGAGCAGGGTTGGAAGTTACCAGCCCCAGCATTTT
NA	TRBV4-1	TRBJ2-6	NA	CASSQTGAGANVLTF	TGCGCCAGCAGCCAAACCGGGGCTGGGGCCAACGTCCTGACTTTC
NA	TRBV21-1	TRBJ1-2	NA	CASSKVAEGGYTF	TGTGCCAGCAGCAAAGTGGCGGAAGGCGGCTACACCTTC
NA	TRBV19	TRBJ1-1	NA	CASYTGPGMNTEAFF	TGTGCCAGTTACACCGGGCCAGGGATGAACACTGAAGCTTTCTTT
NA	TRBV18	TRBJ1-5	NA	CASSPPYENQPQHF	TGTGCCAGCTCACCACCCTATGAGAATCAGCCCCAGCATTTT
NA	TRBV7-6	TRBJ2-6	NA	CASSSPYSGANVLTF	TGTGCCAGCAGCTCACCCTACTCTGGGGCCAACGTCCTGACTTTC
NA	TRBV5-1	TRBJ2-4	NA	CASRATGKLAKNIQYF	TGCGCCAGCAGGGCTACAGGGAAACTAGCCAAAAACATTCAGTACTTC
NA	TRBV7-2	TRBJ2-2	once	CASVRGTLNTGELFF	TGTGCCAGCGTCCGGGGAACCCTGAACACCGGGGAGCTGTTTTTT
NA	TRBV10-3	TRBJ1-1	NA	CAISGTSTTEAFF	TGTGCCATCAGCGGGACGTCGACCACTGAAGCTTTCTTT
NA	TRBV20-1	TRBJ2-2	NA	CSASRPGELFF	TGCAGTGCTAGTCGTCCCGGGGAGCTGTTTTTT
NA	TRBV7-6	TRBJ1-4	NA	CASSQRTNEKLFF	TGTGCCAGCAGCCAAAGAACTAATGAAAAACTGTTTTTT
NA	TRBV4-1	TRBJ1-1	NA	CASSQDSSRFF	TGCGCCAGCAGCCAAGATTCTTCCCGGTTCTTT
TRBD1	TRBV5-1	TRBJ1-2	NA	CASSLGQENGYTF	TGCGCCAGCAGTCTCGGACAGGAAAATGGCTACACCTTC
NA	TRBV7-3	TRBJ1-4	NA	CASSQSGGWAEKLFF	TGTGCCAGCAGCCAGTCGGGGGGCTGGGCTGAAAAACTGTTTTTT
TRBD1	TRBV7-2	TRBJ1-5	NA	CASSFGDRQPQHF	TGTGCCAGCAGCTTTGGGGACAGACAGCCCCAGCATTTT
TRBD1	TRBV19	TRBJ1-2	NA	CASSYSTGSKNYGYTF	TGTGCCAGTAGTTACTCGACAGGGAGTAAAAACTATGGCTACACCTTC
TRBD1	TRBV4-1	TRBJ1-4	NA	CASSPRTGTNEKLFF	TGCGCCAGCAGCCCTCGGACAGGAACTAATGAAAAACTGTTTTTT
TRBD1	TRBV2	TRBJ2-1	NA	CASSTGDRVYEQFF	TGTGCCAGCAGCACAGGGGACAGGGTCTATGAGCAGTTCTTC
NA	TRBV6-1	TRBJ1-1	NA	CASSEFGAGNTEAFF	TGTGCCAGCAGTGAATTTGGGGCAGGGAACACTGAAGCTTTCTTT
NA	TRBV6-6	TRBJ1-2	once	CASSYSTEKSYGYTF	TGTGCCAGCAGTTACTCTACCGAAAAGTCCTATGGCTACACCTTC
TRBD2	TRBV7-2	TRBJ2-1	NA	CASSAGRGFEQFF	TGTGCCAGCAGTGCCGGGCGGGGGTTTGAGCAGTTCTTC
NA	TRBV7-3	TRBJ2-2	NA	CASSLTQENTGELFF	TGTGCCAGCAGCTTAACCCAGGAAAACACCGGGGAGCTGTTTTTT
NA	TRBV7-2	TRBJ2-3	NA	CASSQGHSTDTQYF	TGTGCCAGCAGCCAAGGACACAGCACAGATACGCAGTATTTT
TRBD2	TRBV5-1	TRBJ2-7	NA	CASSLASGLAEQYF	TGCGCCAGCAGCTTGGCTAGCGGGTTAGCCGAGCAGTACTTC
NA	TRBV7-9	TRBJ1-1	NA	CASSSPPLVTEAFF	TGTGCCAGCAGCTCCCCACCGCTGGTCACTGAAGCTTTCTTT
NA	TRBV12-5	TRBJ1-2	NA	CASGLSGVPLSGYTF	TGTGCTAGTGGTTTGTCCGGGGTCCCTCTGTCTGGCTACACCTTC
NA	TRBV7-9	TRBJ2-1	NA	CASSEDMHNEQFF	TGTGCCAGCAGCGAGGACATGCACAATGAGCAGTTCTTC
NA	TRBV7-2	TRBJ1-2	NA	CASSPGQGNYYGYTF	TGTGCCAGCAGCCCCGGGCAGGGGAACTACTATGGCTACACCTTC
NA	TRBV10-3	TRBJ1-4	NA	CAISEPRNEKLFF	TGTGCCATCAGTGAACCACGGAATGAAAAACTGTTTTTT
TRBD2	TRBV7-9	TRBJ2-7	NA	CASEETSGSYEQYF	TGTGCCAGCGAGGAGACTAGCGGGAGTTACGAGCAGTACTTC
NA	TRBV2	TRBJ1-2	once	CASSPGRLANYGYTF	TGTGCCAGCTCACCGGGACGTCTAGCTAACTATGGCTACACCTTC
NA	TRBV19	TRBJ2-7	NA	CASSRQDLSSYEQYF	TGTGCCAGTAGTAGGCAAGACCTGAGCTCCTACGAGCAGTACTTC